This TCR beta chain was identified during a study of regulatory T cells in long-lasting Graves disease. Study-level results: TCR diversity was lower in persistent than newly diagnosed Graves' disease. When disease was persistent, TRBV28, TRBJ1-2 and TRBJ2-5 were the favored segments.

This clonotype was detected many times. Its antigen is not identified. CDR1 is MNHEY and CDR2 is SMNVEV in the germline V gene (reference sequence). There are 13 residues in the CDR3. Trimming stripped 3 bases from V and 7 bases from J, with 10 bases between. Sample time point: persistent/refractory GD, antithyroid drugs over 5 years with positive TRAb. PBMC RNA was the source of the TCR library. Each of the patients was recruited from an endocrinology department situated in Xi'an, China. Relying on iRepertoire HTBI primers and Arm-PCR of CDR3 regions, the team built TCR beta libraries. Via MiXCR, TCRdb re-called the multiplex PCR reads, giving one row per CDR3 protein. The sample has around 460,000 distinct CDR3 sequences, around a fifth seen once; the top ten hold roughly 7%.

Here the sequenced sample was peripheral blood mononuclear cells (PBMCs), taken when the disease was refractory, from a patient treated with antithyroid drugs. The receptor was isolated from a female donor with Graves disease. The gene calls are TRBV27 and TRBJ1-5, with D hard to call. For the CDR3, the DNA is TGTGCCAGCAGTTTGGACGGACCACAGCCCCAGCATTTT. Translation: CASSLDGPQPQHF.